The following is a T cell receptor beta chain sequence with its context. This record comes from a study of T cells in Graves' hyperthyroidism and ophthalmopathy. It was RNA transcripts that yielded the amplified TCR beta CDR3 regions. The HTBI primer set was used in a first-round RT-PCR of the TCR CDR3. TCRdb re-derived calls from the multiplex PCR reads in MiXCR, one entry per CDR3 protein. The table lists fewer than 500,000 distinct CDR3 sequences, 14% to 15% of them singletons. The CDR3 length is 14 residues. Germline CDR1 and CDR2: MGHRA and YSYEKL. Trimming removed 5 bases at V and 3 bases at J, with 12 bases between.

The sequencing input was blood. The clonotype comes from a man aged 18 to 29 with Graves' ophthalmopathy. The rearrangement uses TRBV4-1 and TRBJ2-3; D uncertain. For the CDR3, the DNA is TGCGCCAGCAGCGTTGGCGTGGGGACAGATACGCAGTATTTT. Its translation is CASSVGVGTDTQYF.